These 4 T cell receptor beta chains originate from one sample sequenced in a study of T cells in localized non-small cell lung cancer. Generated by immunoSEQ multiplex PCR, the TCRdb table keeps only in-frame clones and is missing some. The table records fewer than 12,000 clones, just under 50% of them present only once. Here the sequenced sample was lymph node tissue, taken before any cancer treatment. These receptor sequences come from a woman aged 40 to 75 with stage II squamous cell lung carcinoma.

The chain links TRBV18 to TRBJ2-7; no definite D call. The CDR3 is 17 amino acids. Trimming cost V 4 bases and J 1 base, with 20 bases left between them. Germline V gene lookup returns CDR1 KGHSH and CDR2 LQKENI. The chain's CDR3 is CASSRVRTVRASYEQYF. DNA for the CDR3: TGTGCCAGCTCACGGGTTAGGACGGTGAGAGCATCCTACGAGCAGTACTTC.

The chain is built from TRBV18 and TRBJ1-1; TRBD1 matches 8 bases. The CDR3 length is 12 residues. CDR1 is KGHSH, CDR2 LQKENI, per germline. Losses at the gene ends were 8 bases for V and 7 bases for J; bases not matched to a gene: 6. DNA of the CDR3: TGTGCCAGCATCGGGACAGGCCGTGAAGCTTTCTTT. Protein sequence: CASIGTGREAFF.

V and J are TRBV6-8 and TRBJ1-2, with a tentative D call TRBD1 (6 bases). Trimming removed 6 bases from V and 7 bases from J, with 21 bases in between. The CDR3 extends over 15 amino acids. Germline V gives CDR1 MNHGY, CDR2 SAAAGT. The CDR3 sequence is CASSPKSQGGRGYTF. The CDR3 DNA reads TGTGCCAGCAGCCCCAAATCACAGGGCGGACGTGGCTACACCTTC.

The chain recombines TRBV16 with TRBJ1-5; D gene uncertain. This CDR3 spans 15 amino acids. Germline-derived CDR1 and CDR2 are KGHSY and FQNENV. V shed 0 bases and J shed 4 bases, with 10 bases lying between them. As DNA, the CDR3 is TGTGCCAGCAGCCAATCAGTGGAGGGAAATCAGCCCCAGCATTTT. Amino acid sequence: CASSQSVEGNQPQHF.